A selection of T cell receptor beta chains follows, all from one sample in a study of T cell repertoires in cytomegalovirus infection. TCRdb analysed the reads with MiXCR anew, one entry per CDR3 protein. The sample gives 450,000 to 550,000 distinct CDR3 sequences, roughly 43% of which show up once; 40% to 50% is in the top ten. For these TCRs, the target antigens are not known. Sequences were derived from cultured PBMCs, sampled from culture after CMV antigen stimulation. These receptors came from a human donor in good health (CMV status not recorded). Some clones in this sample may be carry-over from other donors' samples. The CDR3 runs from the conserved cysteine through the conserved F or W. Fields, in order: J gene, clone size, V gene, CDR3 length, D gene, CDR3 protein. The D gene is left open where the match is weak. Clone size is given for some rows only: seen once, a few or many times, or a class if the clone is expanded.

j_gene: TRBJ2-5
abundance: few
v_gene: TRBV5-4
len: 15
d_gene: -
CDR3aa: CASSLGQRVWETQYF

j_gene: TRBJ1-5
abundance: few
v_gene: TRBV7-2
len: 13
d_gene: -
CDR3aa: CASSLEATRPQHF

j_gene: TRBJ2-1
abundance: -
v_gene: TRBV7-2
len: 16
d_gene: -
CDR3aa: CASSRGGGPSYNEQFF

j_gene: TRBJ2-7
abundance: few
v_gene: TRBV11-2
len: 15
d_gene: -
CDR3aa: CASSLDGQALNKQYF

j_gene: TRBJ2-3
abundance: few
v_gene: TRBV12-3/TRBV12-4
len: 15
d_gene: -
CDR3aa: CASRRSSVSTDTQYF

j_gene: TRBJ2-5
abundance: -
v_gene: TRBV12-3/TRBV12-4
len: 14
d_gene: -
CDR3aa: CASSLLESPETQYF

j_gene: TRBJ2-2
abundance: -
v_gene: TRBV6-2/TRBV6-3
len: 16
d_gene: -
CDR3aa: CASSYSLRTNTGELFF

j_gene: TRBJ2-5
abundance: few
v_gene: TRBV27
len: 15
d_gene: TRBD1
CDR3aa: CASSSRQGAAETQYF

j_gene: TRBJ2-2
abundance: -
v_gene: TRBV6-9
len: 18
d_gene: -
CDR3aa: CASSWTVVRRANTGELFF

j_gene: TRBJ2-5
abundance: few
v_gene: TRBV7-6
len: 17
d_gene: TRBD2
CDR3aa: CASSLAVSGRLQETQYF

j_gene: TRBJ1-5
abundance: -
v_gene: TRBV6-1
len: 18
d_gene: -
CDR3aa: CASSEARFAGSSNQPQHF

j_gene: TRBJ1-1
abundance: few
v_gene: TRBV12-3/TRBV12-4
len: 14
d_gene: -
CDR3aa: CASSRPPRATEAFF

j_gene: TRBJ1-5
abundance: -
v_gene: TRBV7-2
len: 14
d_gene: -
CDR3aa: CASRPTGPGQPQHF

j_gene: TRBJ1-2
abundance: many
v_gene: TRBV5-6
len: 13
d_gene: -
CDR3aa: CASSLEGNYGYTF

j_gene: TRBJ2-6
abundance: many
v_gene: TRBV7-8
len: 15
d_gene: -
CDR3aa: CASSLGVAGANVLTF

j_gene: TRBJ2-5
abundance: -
v_gene: TRBV29-1
len: 15
d_gene: -
CDR3aa: CSVVGRAAGQETQYF

j_gene: TRBJ1-1
abundance: -
v_gene: TRBV19
len: 18
d_gene: TRBD1
CDR3aa: CASSPPLGTGDMNTEAFF

j_gene: TRBJ1-1
abundance: -
v_gene: TRBV19
len: 15
d_gene: -
CDR3aa: CASSILGGKYTEAFF

j_gene: TRBJ1-1
abundance: few
v_gene: TRBV7-6
len: 12
d_gene: -
CDR3aa: CASSSQDTEAFF

j_gene: TRBJ1-5
abundance: -
v_gene: TRBV19
len: 14
d_gene: -
CDR3aa: CASSIQGPEQPQHF

j_gene: TRBJ2-7
abundance: -
v_gene: TRBV6-5
len: 12
d_gene: -
CDR3aa: CASTSTVYEQYF

j_gene: TRBJ2-1
abundance: -
v_gene: TRBV7-6
len: 16
d_gene: TRBD2
CDR3aa: CASSLSLAGIYNEQFF

j_gene: TRBJ2-7
abundance: -
v_gene: TRBV7-6
len: 14
d_gene: TRBD2
CDR3aa: CASSRDRAGGEQYF

j_gene: TRBJ2-7
abundance: -
v_gene: TRBV14
len: 15
d_gene: TRBD2
CDR3aa: CASSHRGLAAYEQYF

j_gene: TRBJ2-7
abundance: few
v_gene: TRBV12-3/TRBV12-4
len: 11
d_gene: -
CDR3aa: CASSLLAEQYF